These 25 T cell receptor beta chains were sequenced from one sample in a study of technical replicates of blood from a handful of donors. Method: immunoSEQ multiplex PCR; TCRdb's copy keeps in-frame clones and lacks some. Of about 100,000 clones listed, around 96% are singletons. Sample: T cells isolated from PBMCs. Receptors originate from a human donor in good health.

The rearrangement links TRBV29-1 to TRBJ1-1; perhaps TRBD1 as D (5 bases). The length of the CDR3 is 13 residues. The germline V gene encodes CDR1 SQVTM and CDR2 ANQGSEA. The V and J ends lost 7 bases and 4 bases respectively, with 16 bases between them. The CDR3 DNA reads TGCAGCGCCTCAGGGTCGTCTGGCACTGAAGCTTTCTTT. Amino acid sequence: CSASGSSGTEAFF.

V and J are TRBV13 and TRBJ2-3; 10 bases are shared with TRBD1. Trimming cost V 4 bases and J 5 bases; bases outside gene matches: 6. The CDR3 length is 15 residues. Per the germline V gene, CDR1 is PRHDT and CDR2 is FYEKMQ (reference sequence). CDR3 loop: CASSSRQGALDTQYF. As DNA, the CDR3 is TGTGCCAGCAGCTCCCGACAGGGGGCGCTAGATACGCAGTATTTT.

The V and J genes are TRBV6-1 and TRBJ1-5; no firm D call. Germline V CDR1 and CDR2: MNHNS, SASEGT. The CDR3 runs to 14 residues. Trimming left V 1 base short and J 3 bases short, with 7 bases between. The CDR3 region is CASSEGLPNQPQHF. CDR3 DNA sequence: TGTGCCAGCAGTGAAGGGCTCCCCAATCAGCCCCAGCATTTT.

A note on this clone: One junction end does not reproduce the germline sequence, and a read error may be involved. The rearrangement joins TRBV5-1 to TRBJ1-1, with TRBD1 as a possible D gene (5 bases). The CDR3 length is 12 residues. Germline V gives CDR1 SGHRS, CDR2 YFSETQ. In nucleotides, the CDR3 is TGTGCCAGCAGCTTGGGGGACTCTGAAGCTTTCTTT. It codes for CASSLGDSEAFF.

The chain couples TRBV6-1 to TRBJ2-3, with a possible D match to TRBD1 (6 bases). Germline V gene sequence: CDR1 MNHNS, CDR2 SASEGT. Trimming removed 4 bases from V and 0 bases from J, with 8 bases in between. The CDR3 loop spans 14 amino acids. Here the CDR3 reads CASSAGTSTDTQYF. In DNA, the CDR3 is TGTGCCAGCAGTGCGGGGACAAGCACAGATACGCAGTATTTT.

V and J are TRBV27 and TRBJ2-5; no reliable D call. The germline V gene has CDR1 MNHEY and CDR2 SMNVEV (reference sequence). The CDR3 consists of 12 residues. V was clipped by 8 bases and J by 5 bases, with 12 bases between them. In nucleotides, the CDR3 is TGTGCCAGCGGGCACCAATTCGAGACCCAGTACTTC. As protein: CASGHQFETQYF.

The chain is built from TRBV28 and TRBJ2-7; D uncertain. Between the trimmed V and J ends, which lost 3 bases and 5 bases, there was a span of 14 bases. This CDR3 spans 14 amino acids. Germline V gene sequence: CDR1 MDHEN, CDR2 SYDVKM. As DNA, the CDR3 is TGTGCCAGCAGTTTTAGCCCTCCCAAGCACGAGCAGTACTTC. Translated: CASSFSPPKHEQYF.

The chain recombines TRBV6-1 with TRBJ1-2, with TRBD1 identical over 7 bases. The CDR3 loop spans 15 amino acids. The germline gives CDR1 MNHNS, CDR2 SASEGT. V was pared by 6 bases and J by 5 bases, with 12 bases of the junction left unmatched. The CDR3: CASRTGTVDFYGYTF. The CDR3, as DNA: TGTGCCAGCAGGACTGGGACAGTTGACTTTTATGGCTACACCTTC.

The chain joins TRBV2 to TRBJ2-5; 7 positions agree with TRBD2. Germline V gene sequence: CDR1 SNHLY, CDR2 FYNNEI. V lost 7 bases and J lost 3; bases outside the gene matches: 8. The CDR3 sequence is 14 residues long. CDR3 bases: TGTGCCAGCATGACTGAGCGGGAAGAAGAGACCCAGTACTTC. It specifies CASMTEREEETQYF. The entire variable domain, with the rest obtained from reference TRBV2 and TRBJ2-5, is as follows: EPEVTQTPSHQVTQMGQEVILRCVPISNHLYFYWYRQILGQKVEFLVSFYNNEISEKSEIFDDQFSVERPDGSNFTLKIRSTKLEDSAMYFCASMTEREEETQYFGPGTRLLVL.

The gene calls are TRBV6-1 and TRBJ1-5, with D maybe TRBD1 (5 bases). Looked up from germline, CDR1 is MNHNS and CDR2 is SASEGT. Trimming removed 8 bases at V and 1 base at J, with 6 bases between. The CDR3 has 12 residues. The CDR3 nucleotides read TGTGCCAGCGGGGGGAGCAATCAGCCCCAGCATTTT. This codes for CASGGSNQPQHF.

The V and J genes are TRBV18 and TRBJ2-7; D unclear. V gave up 2 bases and J gave up 5 bases, with 7 bases separating them. Germline assignment: CDR1 KGHSH and CDR2 LQKENI. This CDR3 comprises 12 residues. CDR3 protein: CASSPMSDEQYF. In DNA, the CDR3 is TGTGCCAGCTCACCAATGTCAGACGAGCAGTACTTC.

The chain is built from TRBV9 and TRBJ2-7, with D tentatively TRBD2 (6 bases). The CDR3 is made up of 15 amino acids. CDR1 and CDR2 from the germline V gene are SGDLS and YYNGEE. V was shortened by 4 bases and J by 1 base, with 15 bases between the two germline ends. The CDR3 here is CASSSKPGTSYEQYF. For the CDR3, the DNA is TGTGCCAGCAGCAGTAAGCCGGGGACTTCCTACGAGCAGTACTTC.

The chain employs TRBV5-1 and TRBJ2-4; possibly TRBD1 for D (5 bases). The length of the CDR3 is 16 residues. V was cut by 4 bases and J by 1 base, with 15 bases left in between. CDR1 and CDR2 (germline): SGHRS, YFSETQ. The CDR3 nucleotides are TGCGCCAGCAGCCGTCAGGGATACCAGGCCAAAAACATTCAGTACTTC. Translated, it gives CASSRQGYQAKNIQYF. Full variable domain (rest looked up from reference TRBV5-1 and TRBJ2-4): KAGVTQTPRYLIKTRGQQVTLSCSPISGHRSVSWYQQTPGQGLQFLFEYFSETQRNKGNFPGRFSGRQFSNSRSEMNVSTLELGDSALYLCASSRQGYQAKNIQYFGAGTRLSVL.

This chain uses TRBV6-5 with TRBJ2-5; D is possibly TRBD2 (7 bases). Trimming removed 2 bases at V and 5 bases at J, with 18 bases between. This CDR3 spans 16 amino acids. CDR1 and CDR2 (germline): MNHEY, SVGAGI. The CDR3 DNA reads TGTGCCAGCAGTTACGCTTTAGGGGGGGGGCAGGAGACCCAGTACTTC. It specifies CASSYALGGGQETQYF.

The V and J genes are TRBV7-8 and TRBJ1-4, with D possibly matching TRBD1 (6 bases). Trimming left V 2 bases short and J 7 bases short, with 14 bases between. This CDR3 comprises 15 residues. Germline CDR1 and CDR2: SGHVS and FQNEAQ. CDR3 nucleotide sequence: TGTGCCAGCAGCTTATCACAGGGTGGCCGTGAAAAACTGTTTTTT. Its protein is CASSLSQGGREKLFF. Drawing the rest from reference TRBV7-8 and TRBJ1-4, the complete variable domain is GAGVSQSPRYKVAKRGQDVALRCDPISGHVSLFWYQQALGQGPEFLTYFQNEAQLDKSGLPSDRFFAERPEGSVSTLKIQRTQQEDSAVYLCASSLSQGGREKLFFGSGTQLSVL.

V usage is TRBV5-1 and J usage is TRBJ2-1, with a weak D call TRBD2 (6 bases). The CDR3 covers 14 residues. Trimming cost V 2 bases and J 4 bases, with 10 bases left between them. The germline V gene encodes CDR1 SGHRS and CDR2 YFSETQ. The CDR3 loop reads CASSLTGVYNEQFF. CDR3 bases: TGCGCCAGCAGCTTAACGGGGGTTTACAATGAGCAGTTCTTC.

The chain combines TRBV19 with TRBJ1-5; TRBD1 aligns across 8 bases. CDR1 is LNHDA, CDR2 SQIVND, per germline (reference sequence). CDR3 length: 14 amino acids. V lost 7 bases to trimming and J lost 3 bases; unmatched junction nucleotides: 5. The CDR3 DNA reads as TGTGCCAGTACCCGACAGGGGTACAATCAGCCCCAGCATTTT. Translation gives CASTRQGYNQPQHF.

The rearrangement uses TRBV11-2 and TRBJ2-7; 9 nucleotides line up with TRBD2. CDR1 is SGHAT and CDR2 is FQNNGV in the germline V gene. V dropped 5 bases and J dropped 5; count of bases not matched to a gene: 7. This CDR3 comprises 14 residues. The CDR3 loop is CASSEEREVNEQYF. The CDR3 DNA sequence: TGTGCCAGCAGCGAGGAGCGGGAGGTAAACGAGCAGTACTTC. The variable domain in full, with the rest retrieved from reference TRBV11-2 and TRBJ2-7, is EAGVAQSPRYKIIEKRQSVAFWCNPISGHATLYWYQQILGQGPKLLIQFQNNGVVDDSQLPKDRFSAERLKGVDSTLKIQPAKLEDSAVYLCASSEEREVNEQYFGPGTRLTVT.

The gene calls are TRBV9 and TRBJ2-1; 10 nucleotides match TRBD2. The CDR3 loop spans 16 amino acids. Trimming at V came to 3 bases and at J to 9 bases, leaving 12 bases not matched to a gene. Per the germline V gene, CDR1 is SGDLS and CDR2 is YYNGEE. This CDR3 is CASSESERGGRGEQFF. CDR3 bases: TGTGCCAGCAGCGAATCCGAGCGGGGGGGCCGGGGTGAGCAGTTCTTC.

This rearrangement joins TRBV7-2 to TRBJ2-1, with TRBD2 matching over 7 bases. Trimming removed 6 bases from V and 9 bases from J; junction bases left unmatched: 8. Per germline, CDR1 SGHTA and CDR2 FQGNSA. This CDR3 has 13 amino acids. The CDR3 coding sequence is TGTGCCAGCAGAAGGGCGGGAGAAGGTGAGCAGTTCTTC. Translated, it gives CASRRAGEGEQFF. The full variable domain, its missing parts supplied by reference TRBV7-2 and TRBJ2-1, is GAGVSQSPSNKVTEKGKDVELRCDPISGHTALYWYRQSLGQGLEFLIYFQGNSAPDKSGLPSDRFSAERTGGSVSTLTIQRTQQEDSAVYLCASRRAGEGEQFFGPGTRLTVL.

The V call is TRBV29-1, the J call TRBJ2-5, with 10 bases fitting TRBD2. With 6 bases clipped from V and 4 bases from J, the junction kept 14 bases outside the gene matches. The germline V gene encodes CDR1 SQVTM and CDR2 ANQGSEA. The CDR3 spans 16 residues. CDR3 bases: TGCAGCGTCCTTATGGCTAGCGGGAGCGGTGGAGAGACCCAGTACTTC. Encoded protein: CSVLMASGSGGETQYF. Using reference TRBV29-1 and TRBJ2-5 for the parts outside the CDR3, the full variable domain is SAVISQKPSRDICQRGTSLTIQCQVDSQVTMMFWYRQQPGQSLTLIATANQGSEATYESGFVIDKFPISRPNLTFSTLTVSNMSPEDSSIYLCSVLMASGSGGETQYFGPGTRLLVL.

This rearrangement joins TRBV7-2 to TRBJ1-2, with 8 bases identical to TRBD1. J gave up 7 bases and V 2 bases, and 9 bases lay outside the gene matches. Per germline, CDR1 SGHTA and CDR2 FQGNSA. The CDR3 sequence is 15 residues long. In DNA, the CDR3 is TGTGCCAGCAGCTTAATCCAACAGGGGGACTCTGGCTACACCTTC. The encoded protein is CASSLIQQGDSGYTF.

The chain uses TRBV7-2 and TRBJ2-7; 11 nucleotides line up with TRBD2. The CDR3 has 15 residues. V trimming: 5 bases; J trimming: 0 bases; junction bases outside the gene matches: 3. Germline CDR1 is SGHTA and CDR2 is FQGNSA. The CDR3 protein is CASSAGLAGSYEQYF. Here the CDR3 DNA reads TGTGCCAGCAGCGCAGGACTAGCGGGCTCCTACGAGCAGTACTTC.

The chain links TRBV30 to TRBJ2-7; TRBD1 agrees at 8 bases. CDR1 is GTSNPN and CDR2 is SVGIG in the germline V gene (reference sequence). CDR3 size: 13 residues. V dropped 5 bases and J dropped 3; count of bases not matched to a gene: 6. The CDR3 sequence: CAWAGTGHYEQYF. DNA for the CDR3: TGTGCCTGGGCAGGGACAGGCCACTACGAGCAGTACTTC.

This chain connects TRBV2 to TRBJ1-1, with D unresolved. This CDR3 has 14 residues. Per germline, CDR1 SNHLY and CDR2 FYNNEI. V was trimmed by 4 bases and J by 1 base, leaving 10 bases between them. The CDR3 DNA reads TGTGCCAGCAGTGTCGGGGTCGGGAACACTGAAGCTTTCTTT. Its translation: CASSVGVGNTEAFF.